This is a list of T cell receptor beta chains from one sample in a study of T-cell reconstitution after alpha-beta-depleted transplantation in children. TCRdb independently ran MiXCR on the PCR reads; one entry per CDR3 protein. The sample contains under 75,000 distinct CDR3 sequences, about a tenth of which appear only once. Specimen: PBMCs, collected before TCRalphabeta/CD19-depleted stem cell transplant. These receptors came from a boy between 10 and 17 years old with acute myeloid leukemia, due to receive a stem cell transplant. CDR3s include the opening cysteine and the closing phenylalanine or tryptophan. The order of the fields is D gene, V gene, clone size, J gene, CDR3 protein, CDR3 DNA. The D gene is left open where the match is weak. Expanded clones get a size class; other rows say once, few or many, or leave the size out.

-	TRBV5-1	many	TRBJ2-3	CASSLAGHGGRTDTQYF	TGCGCCAGCAGCTTGGCCGGCCACGGCGGGCGCACAGATACGCAGTATTTT
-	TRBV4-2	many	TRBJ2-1	CASSRDLGAYNEQFF	TGTGCCAGCAGCAGGGACCTGGGGGCCTACAATGAGCAGTTCTTC
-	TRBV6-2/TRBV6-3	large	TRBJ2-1	CASSYSRYDVSYNEQFF	TGTGCCAGCAGTTACTCCAGGTATGACGTCTCCTACAATGAGCAGTTCTTC
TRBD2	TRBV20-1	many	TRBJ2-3	CSAREELAGATDTQYF	TGCAGTGCTAGAGAGGAACTAGCGGGAGCAACCGATACGCAGTATTTT
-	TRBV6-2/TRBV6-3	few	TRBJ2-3	CASRGPFVDTQYF	TGTGCCAGCAGGGGGCCGTTTGTAGATACGCAGTATTTT
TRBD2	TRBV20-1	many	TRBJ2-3	CSARWSGRADTQYF	TGCAGTGCTAGGTGGAGCGGGAGGGCAGATACGCAGTATTTT
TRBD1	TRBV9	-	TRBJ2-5	CASSVSDARGLGETQYF	TGTGCCAGCAGCGTAAGTGATGCCAGGGGGCTAGGAGAGACCCAGTACTTC
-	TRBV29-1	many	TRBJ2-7	CSVALQYEQYF	TGCAGCGTGGCCCTCCAATACGAGCAGTACTTC
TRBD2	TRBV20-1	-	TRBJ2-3	CSARRGFFTDTQYF	TGCAGTGCTAGGCGGGGGTTCTTCACAGATACGCAGTATTTT
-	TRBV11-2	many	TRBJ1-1	CASSPWERLNTEAFF	TGTGCCAGCAGCCCGTGGGAGCGCTTAAACACTGAAGCTTTCTTT
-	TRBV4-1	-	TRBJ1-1	CASSQAGPNTEAFF	TGCGCCAGCAGCCAAGCGGGACCGAACACTGAAGCTTTCTTT
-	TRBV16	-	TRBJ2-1	CASSQYGLANGEQFF	TGTGCCAGCAGCCAATACGGGCTAGCGAATGGTGAGCAGTTCTTC
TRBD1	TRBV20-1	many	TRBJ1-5	CSAEGPGTGGNQPQHF	TGCAGTGCCGAAGGCCCCGGGACAGGGGGAAATCAGCCCCAGCATTTT
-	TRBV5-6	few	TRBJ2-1	CASSLGRGAYNEQFF	TGTGCCAGCAGCTTGGGCAGGGGAGCCTACAATGAGCAGTTCTTC
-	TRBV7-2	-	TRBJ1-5	CASSLGGQANQPQHF	TGTGCCAGCAGCTTAGGAGGGCAGGCCAATCAGCCCCAGCATTTT
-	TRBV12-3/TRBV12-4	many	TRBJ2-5	CASSSWTEETQYF	TGTGCCAGCAGTTCATGGACAGAAGAGACCCAGTACTTC
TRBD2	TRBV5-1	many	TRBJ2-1	CASSIQRGDYNEQFF	TGCGCCAGCAGCATTCAGCGGGGGGACTACAATGAGCAGTTCTTC
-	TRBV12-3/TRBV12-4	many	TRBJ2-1	CASREYNEQFF	TGTGCCAGCAGAGAATACAATGAGCAGTTCTTC
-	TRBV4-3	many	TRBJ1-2	CASSQGVSYGYTF	TGCGCCAGCAGCCAGGGGGTTTCGTATGGCTACACCTTC
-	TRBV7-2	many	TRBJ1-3	CASGKVSGNTIYF	TGTGCCAGCGGCAAAGTCTCTGGAAACACCATATATTTT
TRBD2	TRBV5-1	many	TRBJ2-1	CASSLASGAPNEQFF	TGCGCCAGCAGCTTGGCTAGCGGGGCCCCCAATGAGCAGTTCTTC
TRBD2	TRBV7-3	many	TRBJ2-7	CASSSYPGLAGVSEQYF	TGTGCCAGCAGCTCATACCCGGGACTAGCGGGAGTCAGCGAGCAGTACTTC
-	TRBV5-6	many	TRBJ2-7	CASSPLSGYEQYF	TGTGCCAGCAGCCCCCTATCGGGCTACGAGCAGTACTTC
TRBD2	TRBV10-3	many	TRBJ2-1	CAISPGLTNDEQFF	TGTGCCATCAGCCCGGGACTAACTAACGATGAGCAGTTCTTC
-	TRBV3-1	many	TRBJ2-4	CASSHDLKNIQYF	TGTGCCAGCAGCCATGACCTCAAAAACATTCAGTACTTC
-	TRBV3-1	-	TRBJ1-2	CASSQRRGGNGYTF	TGTGCCAGCAGCCAAAGAAGAGGGGGGAATGGCTACACCTTC
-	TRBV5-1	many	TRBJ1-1	CASSLGATVPEAFF	TGCGCCAGCAGCTTGGGAGCGACAGTTCCTGAAGCTTTCTTT
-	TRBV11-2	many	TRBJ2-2	CASSFLGTSYTGELFF	TGTGCCAGCAGCTTTCTCGGGACGTCATACACCGGGGAGCTGTTTTTT
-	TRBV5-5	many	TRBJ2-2	CASSLVGARGGRTGELFF	TGTGCCAGCAGCTTGGTGGGCGCGAGGGGGGGCCGAACCGGGGAGCTGTTTTTT
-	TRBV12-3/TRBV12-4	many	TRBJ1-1	CASSFRVNTEAFF	TGTGCCAGCAGTTTCCGAGTTAACACTGAAGCTTTCTTT
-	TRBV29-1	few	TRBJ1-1	CSVEDPGTRAFF	TGCAGCGTTGAAGATCCGGGGACTAGAGCTTTCTTT
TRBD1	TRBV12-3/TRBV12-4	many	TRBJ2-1	CASSTHGWGRQGDLYNEQFF	TGTGCCAGCAGTACTCATGGGTGGGGGCGACAGGGGGACTTATACAATGAGCAGTTCTTC
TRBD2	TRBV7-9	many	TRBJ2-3	CASSVGLAEISTDTQYF	TGTGCCAGCAGCGTGGGACTAGCGGAGATCAGCACAGATACGCAGTATTTT
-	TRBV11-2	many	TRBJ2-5	CASSQGMIGDQYF	TGTGCCAGCAGCCAGGGGATGATTGGGGACCAGTACTTC
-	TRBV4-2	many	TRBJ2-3	CASSQDAGGTDTQYF	TGTGCCAGCAGCCAAGATGCCGGGGGCACAGATACGCAGTATTTT
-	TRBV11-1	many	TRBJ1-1	CASSFGLWHENTEAFF	TGTGCCAGCAGCTTCGGTCTTTGGCATGAAAACACTGAAGCTTTCTTT
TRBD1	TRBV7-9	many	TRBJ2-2	CASSLRQGFNTGELFF	TGTGCCAGCAGCCTCCGACAGGGATTTAACACCGGGGAGCTGTTTTTT